A single T cell receptor (beta chain) is shown here with its context. What it recognizes is unknown. This CDR3 is built from 16 residues. Trimming at V came to 5 bases and at J to 7 bases, leaving 9 bases not matched to a gene. From germline, CDR1 is SGHVS and CDR2 FNYEAQ. These data come from a study of blood T cells in healthy people across ages. Findings and limits, study-wide: Long-lived donors exceeded aged donors in naive CD4+ cells and diversity. Roughly linearly, TCR beta diversity per million T cells fell as age increased. PBMCs went unsorted, and a conclusive naive versus antigen-experienced comparison was therefore prevented.

The authors ran a second PCR of 7 to 11 cycles using a sample-barcoded 5' primer and a J-beta primer mix. MiXCR was run by TCRdb on the 5' RACE reads, yielding one entry per CDR3 protein. Here the sample spans hundreds of thousands of distinct CDR3 sequences, 55% to 70% being singletons. The clonotype originates from a man between 25 and 39 years old in good health. V gene TRBV7-6 combines with J gene TRBJ2-7; 15 positions match TRBD2. The sequenced sample was blood. The CDR3 protein is CASSPPGLAGGLEQYF. As DNA, the CDR3 is TGTGCCAGCAGCCCACCCGGACTAGCGGGGGGGCTTGAGCAGTACTTC.